This TCR beta chain was identified during a study of blood T cell repertoires in COVID-19 (dated by TCRdb to 2018 to 2021). Some background on the complete study: Samples covering the acute and convalescent phases of COVID-19 were provided by collaborators in the United States, Italy and Spain. The prospective study material was composed of cDNA or gDNA derived from T cells, B-cell-depleted T cells, or PBMCs. Deeply sampled blood TCRbeta repertoires from subjects exposed to, actively infected with, or recovered from COVID-19 were included in the dataset. A freely available public database, intended as a resource for researchers studying the immune response to SARS-CoV-2, is where the repertoires were released. Samples came from the ongoing ImmuneRACE study (first 160 participants) plus 1,254 subjects from 6 global collaborators. The sample metadata nearly always contained a de-identified subject ID, COVID-19 status, age in years and sex. HLA class I and class II types, where available, came from metadata supplied by the sample provider rather than from assay-based typing. Overall study outcomes, separate from this receptor: The amount of clinical and demographic metadata varied by source and participant and was provided uncurated.

Collaborating institutions collected whole blood in K2EDTA tubes following their own protocols. For TCRbeta analysis, collaborators shipped samples in one of three forms: frozen whole blood, isolated PBMCs, or DNA extracted from either of those sample types. The CDR3 runs 14 residues from the cysteine to the phenylalanine. Just the 42-base CDR3 DNA is kept, in frame starting at base 1. From the germline V gene, CDR1 is MDHEN and CDR2 is SYDVKM. Trimming takes 2 bases from V and 5 bases from J, and the germline ends sit 12 bases apart. About this clone itself: Its antigen is unknown. The record has no base qualities; no much larger clone is one base away.

The immunoSEQ Assay, a bias-controlled multiplex PCR, was used to amplify TCRbeta CDR3 regions from genomic DNA. As for the original processing: Within the assay, amplification of reference gene primers was used to estimate how many nucleated cells each sample contained. To quantify the absolute abundance of each unique TCRbeta CDR3 rearrangement, sequence reads were collapsed and filtered. For each sample, productive Simpson clonality was calculated as the square root of Simpson's diversity index over productive rearrangements. Entries here come from immuneACCESS through TCRdb and include only in-frame sequences with V and J called. Some clones fail to appear in such tables; in the studies checked, an unresolved V gene covers under half of the shortfall, and the cause of the remainder is unknown. V, J and clone size were drawn from that table, and D and trimming were deduced from the DNA. For this sample there are roughly 240,000 clones; approximately 80% appear just once. The biggest ten clones account for about 4.8% of the sample.

The chain is encoded by TRBV28 joined to TRBJ1-2; the D region possibly corresponds to TRBD1 (5 bases align). The TCR was taken from a woman in her 70s with acute or convalescent COVID-19. Source material: peripheral blood. The DNA sequence is as follows: TGTGCCAGCAGTTTAATCAGGGAATCGTATGGCTACACCTTC. It codes for CASSLIRESYGYTF.